This TCR beta chain was captured by sequencing in a study of blood T cell repertoires in COVID-19. Turning to the study itself: Specimens from acute and convalescent COVID-19 originated in the United States, Italy and Spain.

CDR1 is MNHEY, CDR2 SVGAGI, per germline. The CDR3 length is 15 residues. V was clipped by 5 bases and J by 9 bases; unmatched bases: 12. Under the authors' procedure: Reference gene primer amplification gave nucleated cell count estimates. Profiling relied on immunoSEQ multiplex PCR, and the TCRdb table lists in-frame clones only, not all of them. The V and J calls and the clone size are those of that table, but D and trimming were determined from the DNA. The sample consists of about 110,000 clones, 75% to 90% of them appearing once. The J gene is TRBJ2-5, the V gene TRBV6-5; 10 bases line up with TRBD1. This clonotype was sampled from a man aged 65 to 85 with acute or convalescent COVID-19. Sequenced input: peripheral blood. The CDR3 DNA is TGTGCCAGCAGTACCCGACAGGGGGCGGTTTTTGCCCAGTACTTC. It translates to CASSTRQGAVFAQYF.